A single T cell receptor beta chain is shown here with its context. Cohort assignment relied on participant-reported clinical history. All recovered Cohort 3 donors got two negative PCRs, got clearance, or saw symptom resolution. Sequencing was performed with immunoSEQ multiplex PCR; in TCRdb, only in-frame clones are kept and a portion is missing. Among roughly 310,000 clones listed, roughly 90% were seen once. This specimen belongs to a study of blood T cell repertoires in COVID-19. The clonotype originates from a man in his sixties who had recovered from COVID-19. The sequenced material came from PBMCs or T cells enriched from blood (not recorded which).

The CDR3, as DNA: TGTGCCAGCAGCGTAGCAGGGGTAAATAATTCACCCCTCCACTTT. Its translation: CASSVAGVNNSPLHF. This chain connects TRBV9 to TRBJ1-6, with a tentative D call TRBD1 (6 bases). Looked up from germline, CDR1 is SGDLS and CDR2 is YYNGEE. V lost 0 bases and J lost 5, with 9 bases in between. This CDR3 contains 15 residues.